Given below is one T cell receptor beta chain in context. No antigen is known for it. These data belong to a study of T-cell memory formation after mild COVID-19. Study findings and constraints: CD4+ clones that contracted lay mainly in CM and EM; CD8+ ones lay in EMRA. That cross-reactive memory joined was suggested by some responding clones appearing in pre-infection memory. Contracting clones, day 15 to 85, had balanced CD4/CD8, and later expanders favored CD4+.

CDR3 length equals 13 residues. Trimming took off 6 bases at V and 3 bases at J, with 11 bases between the two ends. The germline V gene encodes CDR1 MNHEY and CDR2 SVGAGI. TCR alpha and TCR beta cDNA libraries carrying sample barcodes and UMIs came from 5'RACE with constant-segment primers. Using its own MiXCR run on the 5' RACE reads, TCRdb lists one record per CDR3 protein. Here the sample spans around 320,000 distinct CDR3 sequences, around 19% being singletons. This TCR was sampled from a man between 18 and 35 years old who had mild COVID-19 (a few samples of this study predate the infection). Cell type and time point are not known. Sequences were obtained from PBMCs or a T cell subset sorted from them (not recorded which). The J gene is TRBJ1-2, the V gene TRBV6-5, with D unclear. CDR3 sequence reads: CASRRVGDYGYTF. In nucleotides, the CDR3 is TGTGCCAGCAGGCGGGTTGGGGACTATGGCTACACCTTC.